A single sample is the source of the 3 T cell receptor beta chains below, sequenced in a study of cytotoxic CD8 clonotypes in ibrutinib-treated CLL. Data came from immunoSEQ multiplex PCR; TCRdb stores just in-frame clones and leaves some out. The data contain 90,000 to 150,000 clones, about 58% of them singletons. The sequencing used PBMCs, collected after 24 months of ibrutinib treatment. These receptors all come from a human donor with chronic lymphocytic leukemia.

This clone turned up a few times. This chain uses TRBV2 with TRBJ2-2; D gene ambiguous. The germline gives CDR1 SNHLY, CDR2 FYNNEI. The ends were cut back, 2 bases at V and 4 bases at J, with 8 bases in the middle. The CDR3 runs to 14 residues. This chain's CDR3 is CASSELLGTGELFF. DNA for the CDR3: TGTGCCAGCAGTGAACTTTTGGGCACCGGGGAGCTGTTTTTT.

This clone was seen more than once but under ten times. The CDR3 DNA follows: TGCGCCAGCAGCCCGATCCTTCGGACAGGGAAGACAATGAACACTGAAGCTTTCTTT. As protein: CASSPILRTGKTMNTEAFF. The chain uses TRBV5-1 and TRBJ1-1, with 8 nucleotides matching TRBD1. Germline CDR1 reads SGHRS; CDR2 reads YFSETQ. J was trimmed by 0 bases and V by 4 bases; bases with no gene match: 17. This CDR3 spans 19 amino acids.

V is TRBV25-1 and J is TRBJ1-1, with TRBD1 identical over 8 bases. After removal of 8 bases from V and 5 bases from J, the junction contained 4 bases not matched to a gene. CDR3 length equals 12 residues. Germline values: CDR1 MGHDK, CDR2 SYGVNS. CDR3 DNA sequence: TGTGCCAGCTCGGACAGGGCGACTGAAGCTTTCTTT. Its protein is CASSDRATEAFF.